One T cell receptor beta chain is described in this entry. Its antigen is not identified. This CDR3 is 19 amino acids long. Germline V gives CDR1 SGHTA, CDR2 FQGNSA. V gave up 5 bases and J gave up 1 base; unmatched junction bases: 12. Clones were sequenced by immunoSEQ multiplex PCR, and TCRdb holds only the in-frame ones, with some missing. The sample carries around 80,000 clones, about 96% recorded once. The entry originates in a study of cytomegalovirus exposure and HLA in healthy donors. The wider study: Later analysis reported that the 120 or so validation repertoires shared the platform of the 600 to 750 first-cohort repertoires.

Donors were drawn from the approximately 110-subject validation cohort, separate from the approximately 700-subject first cohort. Study-wide findings and caveats: It was found in a later analysis that first-cohort TCR clusters tended to co-occur in the 100 to 150 validation repertoires. A few CMV-associated chains were confirmed in vitro to be specific for CMV antigens.

This receptor was taken from a woman aged 18-29 years in good health and CMV-seronegative. The material sequenced was PBMCs. The chain is built from TRBV7-2 and TRBJ2-3; 13 bases match TRBD2. The CDR3 region is CASSPPLLAGGLGTDTQYF. CDR3 nucleotides: TGTGCCAGCAGCCCGCCCCTACTAGCGGGAGGGCTTGGCACAGATACGCAGTATTTT.